This T cell receptor (beta chain) was found in a study of blood T cell repertoires in COVID-19. Across the whole study: Whether acute or convalescent, the COVID-19 samples came from the United States, Italy and Spain.

The CDR3 runs 15 residues. The V end lost 5 bases, the J end lost 2 bases, and 13 bases lay between the germline ends. Germline CDR1 LNHDA, CDR2 SQIVND (reference sequence). Only in-frame clones appear in the TCRdb table, and some are missing; sequencing was by immunoSEQ multiplex PCR. The sample consists of hundreds of thousands of clones, about 92% of them appearing once. Those enrolled, adults aged roughly 18 to 89 years, came from roughly 23 US areas. Participants had their cohort set by participant-reported clinical history. The sequence came from a man aged 60 to 75 who had recovered from COVID-19. This chain uses TRBV19 with TRBJ1-5; the D is unclear. Sequences were obtained from PBMCs or T cells enriched from blood (not recorded which). CDR3 sequence reads: CASSQDLKGNQPQHF. Written as DNA, the CDR3 is TGTGCCAGTAGTCAGGATTTGAAGGGCAATCAGCCCCAGCATTTT.